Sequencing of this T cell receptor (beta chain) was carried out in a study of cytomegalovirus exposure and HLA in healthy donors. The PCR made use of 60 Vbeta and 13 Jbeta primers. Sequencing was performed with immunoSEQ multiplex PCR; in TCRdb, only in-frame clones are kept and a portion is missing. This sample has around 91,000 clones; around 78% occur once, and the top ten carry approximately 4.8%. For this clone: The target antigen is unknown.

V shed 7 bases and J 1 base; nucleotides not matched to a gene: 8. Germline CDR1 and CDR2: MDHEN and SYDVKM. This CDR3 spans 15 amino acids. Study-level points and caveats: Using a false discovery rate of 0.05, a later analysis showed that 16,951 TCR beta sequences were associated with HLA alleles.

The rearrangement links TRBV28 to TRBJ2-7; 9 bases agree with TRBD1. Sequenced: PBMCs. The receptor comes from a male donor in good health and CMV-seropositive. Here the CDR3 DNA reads TGTGCCAGCACCACCTCTGGACAGGGGTCCTACGAGCAGTACTTC. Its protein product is CASTTSGQGSYEQYF.